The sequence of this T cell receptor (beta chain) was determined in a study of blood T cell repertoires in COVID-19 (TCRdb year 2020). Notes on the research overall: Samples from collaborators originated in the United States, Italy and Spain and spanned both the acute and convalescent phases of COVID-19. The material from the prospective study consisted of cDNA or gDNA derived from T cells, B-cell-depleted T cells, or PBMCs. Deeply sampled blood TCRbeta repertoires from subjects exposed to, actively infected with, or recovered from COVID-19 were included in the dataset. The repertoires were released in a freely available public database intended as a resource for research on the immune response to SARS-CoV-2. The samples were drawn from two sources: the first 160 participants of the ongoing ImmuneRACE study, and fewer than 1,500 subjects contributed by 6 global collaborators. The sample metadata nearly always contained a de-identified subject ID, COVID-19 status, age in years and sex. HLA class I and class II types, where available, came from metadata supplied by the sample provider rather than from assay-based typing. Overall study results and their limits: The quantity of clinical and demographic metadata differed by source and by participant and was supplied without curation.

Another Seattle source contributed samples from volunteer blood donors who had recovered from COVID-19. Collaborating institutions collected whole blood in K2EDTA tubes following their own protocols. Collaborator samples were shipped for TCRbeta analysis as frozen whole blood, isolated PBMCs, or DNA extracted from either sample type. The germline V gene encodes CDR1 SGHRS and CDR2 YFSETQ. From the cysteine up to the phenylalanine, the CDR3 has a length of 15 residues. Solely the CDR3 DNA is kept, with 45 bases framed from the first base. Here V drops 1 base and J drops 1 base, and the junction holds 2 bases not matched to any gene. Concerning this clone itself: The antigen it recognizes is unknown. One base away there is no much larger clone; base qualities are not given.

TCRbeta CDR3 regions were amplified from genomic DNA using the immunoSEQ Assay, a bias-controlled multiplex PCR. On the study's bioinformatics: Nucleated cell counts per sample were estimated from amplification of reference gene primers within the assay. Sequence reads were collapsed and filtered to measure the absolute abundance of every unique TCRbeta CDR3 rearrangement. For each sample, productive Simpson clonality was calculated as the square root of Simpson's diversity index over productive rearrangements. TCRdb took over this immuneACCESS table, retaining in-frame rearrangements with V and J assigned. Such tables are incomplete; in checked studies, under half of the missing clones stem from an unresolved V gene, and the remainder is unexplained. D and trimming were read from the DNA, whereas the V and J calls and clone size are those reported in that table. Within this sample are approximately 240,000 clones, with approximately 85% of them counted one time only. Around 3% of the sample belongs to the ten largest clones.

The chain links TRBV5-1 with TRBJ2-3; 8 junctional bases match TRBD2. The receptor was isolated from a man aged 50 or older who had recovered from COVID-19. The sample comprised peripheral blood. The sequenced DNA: TGCGCCAGCAGCTTGTTCGGGAGGGGCACAGATACGCAGTATTTT. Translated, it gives CASSLFGRGTDTQYF.